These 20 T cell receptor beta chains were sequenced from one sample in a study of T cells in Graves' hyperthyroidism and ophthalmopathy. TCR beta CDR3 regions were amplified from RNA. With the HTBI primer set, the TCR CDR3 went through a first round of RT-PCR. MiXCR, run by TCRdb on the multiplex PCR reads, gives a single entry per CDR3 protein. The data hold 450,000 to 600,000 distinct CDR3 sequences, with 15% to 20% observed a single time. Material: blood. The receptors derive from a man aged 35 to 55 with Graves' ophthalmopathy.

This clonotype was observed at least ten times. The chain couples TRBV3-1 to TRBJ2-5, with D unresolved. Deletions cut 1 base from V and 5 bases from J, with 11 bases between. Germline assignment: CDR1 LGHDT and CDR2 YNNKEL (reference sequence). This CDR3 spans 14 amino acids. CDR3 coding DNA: TGTGCCAGCAGCCAAGTGTGGGGTCTGGAGACCCAGTACTTC. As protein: CASSQVWGLETQYF.

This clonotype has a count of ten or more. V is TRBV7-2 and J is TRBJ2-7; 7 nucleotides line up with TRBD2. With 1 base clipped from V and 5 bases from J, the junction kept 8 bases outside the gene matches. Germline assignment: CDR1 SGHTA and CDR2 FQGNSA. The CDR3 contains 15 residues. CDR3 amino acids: CASSLVRAGADEQYF. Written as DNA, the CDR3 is TGTGCCAGCAGCTTAGTCCGGGCGGGAGCAGACGAGCAGTACTTC.

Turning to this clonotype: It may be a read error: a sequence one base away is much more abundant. In DNA form, the CDR3 reads TGTGCCAGCAGCCCCGGGGTAGCGGGAAACACCGGGGAGCTGTTTTTT. Its protein is CASSPGVAGNTGELFF. The chain couples TRBV3-1 to TRBJ2-2; 8 bases line up with TRBD2. Germline V CDR1 and CDR2: LGHDT, YNNKEL (reference sequence). The V segment lost 4 bases and the J segment 2 bases; nucleotides outside the gene matches: 6. This CDR3 spans 16 amino acids.

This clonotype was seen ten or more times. CDR3 sequence reads: CASSLSLGGEEQFF. The CDR3 region has the DNA TGTGCCAGCTCACTATCCCTCGGGGGGGAAGAGCAGTTCTTC. The chain couples TRBV6-1 to TRBJ2-1; 8 positions agree with TRBD2. Germline CDR1 and CDR2: MNHNS and SASEGT. V gave up 8 bases and J gave up 10 bases; unmatched junction bases: 13. CDR3 size: 14 residues.

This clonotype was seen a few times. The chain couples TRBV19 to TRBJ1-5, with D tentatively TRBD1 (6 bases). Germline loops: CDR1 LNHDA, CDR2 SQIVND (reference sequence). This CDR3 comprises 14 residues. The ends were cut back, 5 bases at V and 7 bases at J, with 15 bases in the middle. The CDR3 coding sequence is TGTGCCAGTAGTGAACAGGGTCGGCACCAGCCCCAGCATTTT. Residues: CASSEQGRHQPQHF.

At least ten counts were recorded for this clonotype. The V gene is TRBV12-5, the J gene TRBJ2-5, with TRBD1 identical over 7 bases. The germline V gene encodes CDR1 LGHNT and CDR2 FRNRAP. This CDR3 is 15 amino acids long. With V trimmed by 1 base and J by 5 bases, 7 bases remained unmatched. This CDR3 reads CASGLGARQGETQYF. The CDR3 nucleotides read TGTGCTAGTGGTTTGGGCGCACGACAGGGCGAGACCCAGTACTTC.

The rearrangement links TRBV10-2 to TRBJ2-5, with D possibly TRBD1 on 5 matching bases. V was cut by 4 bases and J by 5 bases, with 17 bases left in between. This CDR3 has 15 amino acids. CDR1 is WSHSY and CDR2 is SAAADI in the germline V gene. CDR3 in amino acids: CASSGSGAGEETQYF. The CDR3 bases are TGCGCCAGCAGTGGATCTGGGGCAGGAGAGGAGACCCAGTACTTC.

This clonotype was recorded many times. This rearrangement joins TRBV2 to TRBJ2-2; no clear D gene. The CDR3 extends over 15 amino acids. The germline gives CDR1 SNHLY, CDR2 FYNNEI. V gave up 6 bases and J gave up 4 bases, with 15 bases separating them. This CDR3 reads CASRVTQVTTGELFF. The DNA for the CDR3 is TGTGCCAGCAGGGTCACGCAGGTGACCACCGGGGAGCTGTTTTTT.

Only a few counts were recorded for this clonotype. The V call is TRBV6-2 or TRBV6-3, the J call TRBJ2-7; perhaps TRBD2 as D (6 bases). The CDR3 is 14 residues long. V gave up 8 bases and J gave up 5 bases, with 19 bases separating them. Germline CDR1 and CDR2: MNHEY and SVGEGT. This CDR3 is CASRETVRDHEQYF. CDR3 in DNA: TGTGCCAGCCGGGAGACGGTAAGGGACCACGAGCAGTACTTC.

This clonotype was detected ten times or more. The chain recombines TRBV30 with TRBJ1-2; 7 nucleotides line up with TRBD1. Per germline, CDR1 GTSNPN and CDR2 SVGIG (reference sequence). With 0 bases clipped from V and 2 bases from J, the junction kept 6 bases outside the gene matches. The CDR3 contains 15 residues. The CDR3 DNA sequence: TGTGCCTGGAGTGTAAGCCAGGGGGGAAACTATGGCTACACCTTC. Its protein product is CAWSVSQGGNYGYTF.

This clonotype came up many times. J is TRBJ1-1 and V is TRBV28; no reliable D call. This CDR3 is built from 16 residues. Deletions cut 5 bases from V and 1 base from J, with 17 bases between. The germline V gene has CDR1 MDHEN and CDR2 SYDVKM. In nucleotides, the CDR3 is TGTGCCAGCAGTCTGTGGACTAGTCCTTCGAACACTGAAGCTTTCTTT. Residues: CASSLWTSPSNTEAFF.

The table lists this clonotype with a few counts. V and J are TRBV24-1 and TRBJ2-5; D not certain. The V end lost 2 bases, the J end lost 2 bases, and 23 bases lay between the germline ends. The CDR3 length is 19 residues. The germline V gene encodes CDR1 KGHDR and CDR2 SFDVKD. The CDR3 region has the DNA TGTGCCACCAGTGATTCCCTCCGGGCCTCGAAACTGCAACAAGAGACCCAGTACTTC. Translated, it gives CATSDSLRASKLQQETQYF.

The CDR3 loop reads CASSPPSGGLQETQYF. The CDR3 DNA is TGTGCCAGCAGCCCCCCTAGCGGGGGTCTCCAAGAGACCCAGTACTTC. The rearrangement links TRBV7-9 to TRBJ2-5; 10 bases fit TRBD2. The CDR3 runs 16 residues. V was pared by 5 bases and J by 1 base, with 7 bases of the junction left unmatched. Germline V CDR1 and CDR2: SEHNR, FQNEAQ (reference sequence). Full variable domain (missing parts from reference TRBV7-9 and TRBJ2-5): DTGVSQNPRHKITKRGQNVTFRCDPISEHNRLYWYRQTLGQGPEFLTYFQNEAQLEKSRLLSDRFSAERPKGSFSTLEIQRTEQGDSAMYLCASSPPSGGLQETQYFGPGTRLLVL.

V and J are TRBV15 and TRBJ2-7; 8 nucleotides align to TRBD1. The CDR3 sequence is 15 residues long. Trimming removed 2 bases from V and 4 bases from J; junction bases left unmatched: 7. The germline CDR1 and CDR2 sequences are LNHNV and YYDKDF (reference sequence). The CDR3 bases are TGTGCCACCAGCAGAAGTCTCAGGGGGCAATACGAGCAGTACTTC. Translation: CATSRSLRGQYEQYF. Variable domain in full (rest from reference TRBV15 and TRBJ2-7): DAMVIQNPRYQVTQFGKPVTLSCSQTLNHNVMYWYQQKSSQAPKLLFHYYDKDFNNEADTPDNFQSRRPNTSFCFLDIRSPGLGDTAMYLCATSRSLRGQYEQYFGPGTRLTVT.

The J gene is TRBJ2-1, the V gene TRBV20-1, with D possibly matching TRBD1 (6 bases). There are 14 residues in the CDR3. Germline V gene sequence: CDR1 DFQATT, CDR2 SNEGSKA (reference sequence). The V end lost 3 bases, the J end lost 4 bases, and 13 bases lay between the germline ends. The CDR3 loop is CSARTLQGYNEQFF. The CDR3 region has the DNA TGCAGTGCTAGGACCTTACAGGGATACAATGAGCAGTTCTTC.

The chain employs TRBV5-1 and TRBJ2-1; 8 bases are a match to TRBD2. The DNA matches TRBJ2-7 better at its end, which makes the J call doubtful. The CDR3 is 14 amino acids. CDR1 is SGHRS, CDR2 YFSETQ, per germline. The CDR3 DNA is TGCGCCACCAATAGCGGGAACCCCTACAATGAGCAGTACTTC. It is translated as CATNSGNPYNEQYF.

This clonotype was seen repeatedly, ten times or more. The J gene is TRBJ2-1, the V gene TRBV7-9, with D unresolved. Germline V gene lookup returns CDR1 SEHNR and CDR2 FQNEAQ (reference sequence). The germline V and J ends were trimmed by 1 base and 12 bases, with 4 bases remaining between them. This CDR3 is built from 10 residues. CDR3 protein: CASSLGRQFF. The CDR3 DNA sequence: TGTGCCAGCAGCTTAGGGAGGCAGTTCTTC.

For the CDR3, the DNA is TGCGCCAGCAGCCAAGACTCCCCTAACACTGAAGCTTTCTTT. It translates to CASSQDSPNTEAFF. The chain links TRBV4-3 to TRBJ1-1, with unresolved D. The CDR3 covers 14 residues. Deletions cut 0 bases from V and 2 bases from J, with 7 bases between. Germline V CDR1 and CDR2: LGHNA, YSLEER.

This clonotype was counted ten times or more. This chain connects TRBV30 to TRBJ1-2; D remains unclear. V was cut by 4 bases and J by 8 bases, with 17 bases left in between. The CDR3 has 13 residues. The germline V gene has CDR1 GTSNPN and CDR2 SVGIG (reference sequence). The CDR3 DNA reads TGTGCCTGGACGGCAGCTGGAAAGCGGGGCTACACCTTC. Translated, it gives CAWTAAGKRGYTF.

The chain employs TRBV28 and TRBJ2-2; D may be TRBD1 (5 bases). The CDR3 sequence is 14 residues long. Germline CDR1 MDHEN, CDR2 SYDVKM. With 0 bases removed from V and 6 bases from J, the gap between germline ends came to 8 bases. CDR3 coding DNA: TGTGCCAGCAGTTTATGGTCAGGGTCCGGGGAGCTGTTTTTT. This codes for CASSLWSGSGELFF.